These T cell receptor beta chains were read from a single sample in a study of T cell changes during pregnancy in multiple sclerosis. Libraries were prepared by immunoSEQ multiplex PCR; TCRdb keeps only in-frame clonotypes and omits some of them. The sample contains over 55,000 clones, around 94% of which appear only once. Here the sequenced sample was CD8+ T cells from peripheral blood mononuclear cells, taken in the third trimester of pregnancy. These TCRs come from a female donor in good health, enrolled as a control in a pregnancy study. Each CDR3 is given with its conserved first and last residue. A D gene is named only where the DNA matches it firmly. Clone size is stated in some rows and not others, as once, few, many or a class when expanded.

d_gene	j_gene	abundance	v_gene	len	CDR3nt	CDR3aa
TRBD2	TRBJ2-5	NA	TRBV9	17	TGTGCCAGCAGCGTAGTTACTAGCGGGGGCGTTGGAGAGACCCAGTACTTC	CASSVVTSGGVGETQYF
TRBD2	TRBJ2-7	NA	TRBV27	15	TGTGCCAGCAGATATAGCGGGGACTACTCCTACGAGCAGTACTTC	CASRYSGDYSYEQYF
NA	TRBJ1-1	NA	TRBV7-3	14	TGTGCCAGCAGCTTGGTGGGGGGAACGACTGAAGCTTTCTTT	CASSLVGGTTEAFF
TRBD1	TRBJ1-3	NA	TRBV27	16	TGTGCCAGCAGTTTGACCGGACAGGGGATAGGAAACACCATATATTTT	CASSLTGQGIGNTIYF
NA	TRBJ2-1	NA	TRBV9	15	TGTGCCAGCAGCGTGTGGCCAGAAACCTACAATGAGCAGTTCTTC	CASSVWPETYNEQFF
NA	TRBJ1-6	NA	TRBV27	14	TGTGCCAGCAGTTTAAGCGGGGACGTTTCACCCCTCCACTTT	CASSLSGDVSPLHF
NA	TRBJ2-2	once	TRBV27	16	TGTGCCAGCAGTTCCCCCTTTAAGTCAGAGGCCGGGGAGCTGTTTTTT	CASSSPFKSEAGELFF
TRBD1	TRBJ2-2	NA	TRBV29-1	14	TGCAGCGTTGCCCGGGGGACAGGAGACGGGGAGCTGTTTTTT	CSVARGTGDGELFF
TRBD1	TRBJ1-2	NA	TRBV7-6	13	TGTGCCAGCAGCTGGGGGACAGACTATGGCTACACCTTC	CASSWGTDYGYTF
TRBD1	TRBJ2-1	NA	TRBV19	14	TGTGCCAGTGGTTTAAGGACAGGGACGAATGAGCAGTTCTTC	CASGLRTGTNEQFF
NA	TRBJ2-7	NA	TRBV13	12	TGTGCCAGCAGCTCCCAGGCCCACGAGCAGTACTTC	CASSSQAHEQYF
NA	TRBJ1-5	NA	TRBV19	14	TGTGCCAGTATGGTCAGGGATAGCAATCAGCCCCAGCATTTT	CASMVRDSNQPQHF
TRBD1	TRBJ2-7	once	TRBV7-7	14	TGTGCTAGCAGTGAGGGGACAGGGCTCGGCGAGCAGTACTTC	CASSEGTGLGEQYF
NA	TRBJ1-2	NA	TRBV2	14	TGTGCCAGCAGTCCACGTGAGGTCTCCTATGGCTACACCTTC	CASSPREVSYGYTF
NA	TRBJ2-5	NA	TRBV7-2	16	TGTGCCAGCAGCTATCAGTTGGCAGGAGGGGAAGAGACCCAGTACTTC	CASSYQLAGGEETQYF
NA	TRBJ1-6	few	TRBV15	16	TGTGCCACCAGCAGTACAAAGGACATAGAAGGTTCACCCCTCCACTTT	CATSSTKDIEGSPLHF
NA	TRBJ1-1	few	TRBV19	13	TGTGCCACCACGACAGGATTGAACACTGAAGCTTTCTTT	CATTTGLNTEAFF
TRBD2	TRBJ2-1	NA	TRBV13	15	TGTGCCAGCAGGGGACTAGCGGGGGGGCAAGGTGAGCAGTTCTTC	CASRGLAGGQGEQFF
TRBD1	TRBJ2-3	once	TRBV29-1	12	TGCAGCGTCGGACAGGATACAGATACGCAGTATTTT	CSVGQDTDTQYF
TRBD1	TRBJ2-4	NA	TRBV5-1	15	TGCGCCAGCAGCTTGGGACAGGGAGCCAAAAACATTCAGTACTTC	CASSLGQGAKNIQYF
NA	TRBJ1-1	once	TRBV7-2	14	TGTGCCAGCACCGGGACATACCTGAACACTGAAGCTTTCTTT	CASTGTYLNTEAFF
NA	TRBJ1-1	once	TRBV2	11	TGTGCCAGCCAGGGGACCACTGAAGCTTTCTTT	CASQGTTEAFF
NA	TRBJ2-1	few	TRBV7-7	12	TGTGCTAGCAGCTTAGGCGGCGGTGAGCAGTTCTTC	CASSLGGGEQFF
TRBD2	TRBJ2-1	NA	TRBV9	17	TGTGCCAGCAGCCTCTTTAGCGGGGTGAGCTCCTACAATGAGCAGTTCTTC	CASSLFSGVSSYNEQFF
NA	TRBJ2-7	NA	TRBV27	13	TGTGCCAGCAGTTTGGCAGGAAACTACGAGCAGTACTTC	CASSLAGNYEQYF
NA	TRBJ2-1	NA	TRBV19	13	TGTGCCAGTGGAGGGACAGCCAACAATGAGCAGTTCTTC	CASGGTANNEQFF
TRBD2	TRBJ2-1	NA	TRBV9	17	TGTGCCAGCACCCCCCTCCGGACTAGCGGGGCCTACAATGAGCAGTTCTTC	CASTPLRTSGAYNEQFF
TRBD1	TRBJ2-5	NA	TRBV4-3	15	TGCGCCAGCAGCCGCTTGACAGGGTCGGGAGAGACCCAGTACTTC	CASSRLTGSGETQYF
TRBD1	TRBJ1-2	NA	TRBV4-3	19	TGCGCCAGCAGCCAAGATAAAGGGACAGGGATGCGCTTTAACTATGGCTACACCTTC	CASSQDKGTGMRFNYGYTF
TRBD1	TRBJ1-3	NA	TRBV6-5	15	TGTGCCAGCAGCGACAGGGTTGACTCTGGAAACACCATATATTTT	CASSDRVDSGNTIYF
NA	TRBJ1-5	NA	TRBV13	14	TGTGCCAGCAGCTCGGGGACTGACGAACAGGTCCAGCATTTT	CASSSGTDEQVQHF
TRBD1	TRBJ2-2	NA	TRBV18	16	TGTGCCAGCTCACCTTCCGGGACAGTAAACACCGGGGAGCTGTTTTTT	CASSPSGTVNTGELFF
NA	TRBJ1-4	NA	TRBV18	16	TGTGCCAGCTCACCACCGAACAGGGAAAGGGATGAAAAACTGTTTTTT	CASSPPNRERDEKLFF
NA	TRBJ2-7	NA	TRBV13	14	TGTGCCAGCAGCTCAAGGGACAACCCCTACGAGCAGTACTTC	CASSSRDNPYEQYF
NA	TRBJ1-5	NA	TRBV5-5	17	TGTGCCAGCAGCCCGAGTGCGGGCGATCATAGCAATCAGCCCCAGCATTTT	CASSPSAGDHSNQPQHF
NA	TRBJ1-1	few	TRBV19	13	TGTGCCAGTAGTTCCGATTTTGAGACTGAAGCTTTCTTT	CASSSDFETEAFF